The 30 T cell receptor beta chains given below trace back to one sample, sequenced in a study of early T cells in non-severe SARS-CoV-2 infection. TCRdb reprocessed the 5' RACE reads via MiXCR and lists one record per CDR3 protein. The data hold 25,000 to 30,000 distinct CDR3 sequences, with around 5.7% observed a single time. Sequenced material: whole blood. The source is an adult who was a healthcare worker with PCR-confirmed SARS-CoV-2 infection or an uninfected control (not recorded which).

This clonotype is medium-sized by share. The rearrangement uses TRBV15 and TRBJ2-1; D perhaps matches TRBD2 (6 bases). The CDR3 runs 17 residues. V was clipped by 0 bases and J by 3 bases, with 15 bases between them. Germline CDR1 and CDR2: LNHNV and YYDKDF (reference sequence). The CDR3 DNA follows: TGTGCCACCAGCAGAGATTGGTCGGGGACTGACTACAATGAGCAGTTCTTC. It is translated as CATSRDWSGTDYNEQFF.

A few counts support this clonotype. This chain links TRBV28 with TRBJ2-3; TRBD2 is a possible D gene (5 bases). Trimming shortened V by 6 bases and J by 5 bases, and 9 bases separated the two germline ends. Per germline, CDR1 MDHEN and CDR2 SYDVKM. The CDR3 length is 12 residues. The CDR3 DNA follows: TGTGCCAGCAGAGCGGAACAAGATACGCAGTATTTT. Its translation: CASRAEQDTQYF.

This clonotype has ten or more counts. This chain joins TRBV27 and TRBJ2-6; no firm D call. Germline V gene sequence: CDR1 MNHEY, CDR2 SMNVEV (reference sequence). V lost 5 bases to trimming and J lost 0 bases, with 11 bases between them. This CDR3 has 16 residues. The CDR3 DNA is TGTGCCAGCAGTCAAAACCCCCTCTCTGGGGCCAACGTCCTGACTTTC. The encoded protein is CASSQNPLSGANVLTF.

In this sample, this clonotype turned up many times. The gene calls are TRBV7-8 and TRBJ1-1; a weak D match, TRBD1 (5 bases). This CDR3 region has 17 residues. V was shortened by 6 bases and J by 3 bases, with 23 bases between the two germline ends. Germline lookup yields CDR1 SGHVS and CDR2 FQNEAQ. The CDR3 protein is CASSFNFGGTRDTEAFF. CDR3 sequence (DNA): TGTGCCAGCAGTTTTAACTTTGGGGGTACAAGGGACACTGAAGCTTTCTTT.

A word on this clonotype: An end of the junction does not agree with germline; a read error may underlie this. This chain joins TRBV5-1 and TRBJ1-2; D not certain. Germline CDR1 and CDR2: SGHRS and YFSETQ. This CDR3 region has 14 residues. The DNA for the CDR3 is TGCACCAGCGGAGAGACGGGTTTTATCTATGGCTACACCTTC. Its translation is CTSGETGFIYGYTF. Full variable domain (missing parts from reference TRBV5-1 and TRBJ1-2): KAGVTQTPRYLIKTRGQQVTLSCSPISGHRSVSWYQQTPGQGLQFLFEYFSETQRNKGNFPGRFSGRQFSNSRSEMNVSTLELGDSALYLCTSGETGFIYGYTFGSGTRLTVV.

This clonotype appeared many times. V and J are TRBV10-3 and TRBJ2-5, with 8 bases aligning to TRBD1. The CDR3 sequence is 15 residues long. V lost 5 bases, J lost 2 bases, and 7 bases stayed unmatched. Germline values: CDR1 ENHRY, CDR2 SYGVKD. The CDR3 loop reads CAISPQGAGQETQYF. The CDR3 DNA reads TGTGCCATCAGTCCCCAGGGGGCCGGTCAAGAGACCCAGTACTTC.

This clonotype was found many times. The CDR3 is CASSEGQALSGANVLTF. Here the CDR3 DNA reads TGCGCCAGCAGCGAGGGACAAGCCCTCTCTGGGGCCAACGTCCTGACTTTC. The chain employs TRBV4-3 and TRBJ2-6, with a weak D call TRBD1 (6 bases). V was trimmed by 5 bases and J by 0 bases, leaving 14 bases between them. This CDR3 spans 17 amino acids. In germline, CDR1 is LGHNA, CDR2 YSLEER.

This clonotype was recorded many times. This chain links TRBV12-3 or TRBV12-4 with TRBJ1-2, with TRBD1 identical over 8 bases. Unmatched junction bases numbered 8, after V lost 2 bases and J lost 6 bases. CDR3 length equals 15 residues. CDR3 sequence (DNA): TGTGCCAGCAGTTTATTGTTGAGGACAGGGAATGGCTACACCTTC. Translating gives CASSLLLRTGNGYTF.

Ten or more counts support this clonotype. In nucleotides, the CDR3 is TGCAGTGCTAGAGATCGAACGGGACAGGGTATTTGGGGGGCCTACGAGCAGTACTTC. Its translation: CSARDRTGQGIWGAYEQYF. V is TRBV20-1 and J is TRBJ2-7; 9 bases align to TRBD1. Looked up from germline, CDR1 is DFQATT and CDR2 is SNEGSKA (reference sequence). The CDR3 contains 19 residues. The V and J ends lost 0 bases and 2 bases, in that order; junction bases with no gene match: 17.

There are many counts of this clonotype. The chain couples TRBV30 to TRBJ1-2, with 10 nucleotides matching TRBD1. This CDR3 region has 15 residues. Per germline, CDR1 GTSNPN and CDR2 SVGIG (reference sequence). Trimming took 4 bases from V and 4 from J; bases not matched to a gene: 9. The DNA of the CDR3 is TGTGCCTGGAATGGACCGGGACAGGGGAGCTATGGCTACACCTTC. As protein: CAWNGPGQGSYGYTF.

There are many counts of this clonotype. The gene calls are TRBV19 and TRBJ2-5; TRBD1 aligns across 7 bases. CDR1 and CDR2 from the germline V gene are LNHDA and SQIVND (reference sequence). Trimming took 8 bases from V and 5 from J; bases not matched to a gene: 2. This CDR3 region has 11 residues. The CDR3 is CASEGAETQYF. Written as DNA, the CDR3 is TGTGCCAGTGAGGGGGCCGAGACCCAGTACTTC.

This clonotype was seen ten or more times. This chain connects TRBV7-2 to TRBJ2-1; D is ambiguous. The CDR3 spans 11 residues. V shed 5 bases and J shed 6 bases, with 5 bases lying between them. CDR1 is SGHTA and CDR2 is FQGNSA in the germline V gene. CDR3 amino acids: CASSISNEQFF. CDR3 DNA sequence: TGTGCCAGCAGCATCTCCAATGAGCAGTTCTTC. The whole variable domain, remainder taken from reference TRBV7-2 and TRBJ2-1, is GAGVSQSPSNKVTEKGKDVELRCDPISGHTALYWYRQSLGQGLEFLIYFQGNSAPDKSGLPSDRFSAERTGGSVSTLTIQRTQQEDSAVYLCASSISNEQFFGPGTRLTVL.

The chain couples TRBV6-2 or TRBV6-3 to TRBJ1-2, with no clear D. This CDR3 is built from 11 residues. From germline, CDR1 is MNHEY and CDR2 SVGEGT. The germline V and J ends were trimmed by 5 bases and 8 bases, with 9 bases remaining between them. The CDR3 is CASSPRNGYTF. The CDR3 region has the DNA TGTGCCAGCAGTCCCAGGAACGGCTACACCTTC.

This clonotype was seen a handful of times. The chain has TRBV10-3 and TRBJ2-7, with D possibly matching TRBD2 (5 bases). Germline assignment: CDR1 ENHRY and CDR2 SYGVKD. There are 13 residues in the CDR3. The V gene lost 8 bases and the J gene lost 6 bases, with 17 bases spanning the gap. The DNA for the CDR3 is TGTGCCATCTCACGGGAACCCGTCGGCGAGCAGTACTTC. As protein: CAISREPVGEQYF.

The chain joins TRBV5-5 to TRBJ2-3; tentative D call: TRBD1 (5 bases). The CDR3 consists of 14 residues. V lost 2 bases and J 0 bases, leaving 7 bases between the germline ends. Per the germline V gene, CDR1 is SGHKS and CDR2 is YYEKEE (reference sequence). As DNA, the CDR3 is TGTGCCAGCAGCTTTAGGACAAGCACAGATACGCAGTATTTT. It codes for CASSFRTSTDTQYF.

This clonotype was counted many times. The chain is built from TRBV6-2 or TRBV6-3 and TRBJ1-6; no clear D gene. The germline CDR1 and CDR2 sequences are MNHEY and SVGEGT. CDR3 length: 11 amino acids. Trimming left V 6 bases short and J 12 bases short, with 9 bases between. CDR3 in DNA: TGTGCCAGCAGCCCATCGAAACCCCTCCACTTT. Translation gives CASSPSKPLHF.

V and J are TRBV28 and TRBJ2-1; tentatively, D is TRBD1 (5 bases). This CDR3 has 15 residues. Trimming removed 3 bases at V and 5 bases at J, with 14 bases between. Germline assignment: CDR1 MDHEN and CDR2 SYDVKM. CDR3 region: CASSFRQGWDNEQFF. CDR3 sequence (DNA): TGTGCCAGCAGTTTCCGGCAGGGATGGGACAATGAGCAGTTCTTC.

At least ten counts were recorded for this clonotype. The chain is built from TRBV7-9 and TRBJ1-1, with D possibly being TRBD1 (5 bases). The germline V gene has CDR1 SEHNR and CDR2 FQNEAQ (reference sequence). Trimming pared 7 bases from V and 11 bases from J, leaving 20 bases between. The CDR3 spans 13 residues. The CDR3 loop reads CASTSDAVGGAFF. The CDR3 nucleotides read TGTGCCAGCACCAGCGACGCGGTCGGGGGTGCTTTCTTT. The full variable domain, its missing parts supplied by reference TRBV7-9 and TRBJ1-1, is DTGVSQNPRHKITKRGQNVTFRCDPISEHNRLYWYRQTLGQGPEFLTYFQNEAQLEKSRLLSDRFSAERPKGSFSTLEIQRTEQGDSAMYLCASTSDAVGGAFFGQGTRLTVV.

This clonotype appeared many times. The chain has TRBV7-3 and TRBJ2-7; D possibly corresponds to TRBD2 (6 bases). The ends were cut back, 3 bases at V and 1 base at J, with 10 bases in the middle. CDR3 length equals 14 residues. Per the germline V gene, CDR1 is SGHTA and CDR2 is FQGTGA. CDR3: CASSFLAGSYEQYF. CDR3 nucleotides: TGTGCCAGCAGCTTTCTGGCGGGGTCCTACGAGCAGTACTTC. The entire variable domain, with the rest obtained from reference TRBV7-3 and TRBJ2-7, is as follows: GAGVSQTPSNKVTEKGKYVELRCDPISGHTALYWYRQSLGQGPEFLIYFQGTGAADDSGLPNDRFFAVRPEGSVSTLKIQRTERGDSAVYLCASSFLAGSYEQYFGPGTRLTVT.

This clonotype has just a few counts. The chain couples TRBV6-5 to TRBJ1-2, with 8 bases aligning to TRBD1. V dropped 6 bases and J dropped 4; count of bases not matched to a gene: 7. Looked up from germline, CDR1 is MNHEY and CDR2 is SVGAGI. The CDR3 totals 14 residues. The CDR3 spells CASSLGQAIYGYTF. In nucleotides, the CDR3 is TGTGCCAGCAGCCTGGGACAGGCGATCTATGGCTACACCTTC.

This clonotype was counted ten times or more. The chain is built from TRBV29-1 and TRBJ2-3; 11 bases align to TRBD2. Germline lookup yields CDR1 SQVTM and CDR2 ANQGSEA. This CDR3 is built from 16 residues. Losses at the gene ends were 4 bases for V and 2 bases for J; bases not matched to a gene: 8. The CDR3 sequence is CSVGIAGGPNTDTQYF. CDR3 in DNA: TGCAGCGTTGGGATAGCGGGGGGGCCTAACACAGATACGCAGTATTTT.

The chain joins TRBV4-3 to TRBJ1-2; D not resolved. This CDR3 comprises 15 residues. With 1 base removed from V and 1 base from J, the gap between germline ends came to 10 bases. Germline lookup yields CDR1 LGHNA and CDR2 YSLEER. CDR3 in DNA: TGCGCCAGCAGCCAAGCCGGGCAGGTTAACTATGGCTACACCTTC. Protein sequence: CASSQAGQVNYGYTF.

Many counts were recorded for this clonotype. The chain combines TRBV19 with TRBJ2-2; 7 positions match TRBD1. After removal of 6 bases from V and 3 bases from J, the junction contained 13 bases not matched to a gene. This CDR3 has 17 residues. From germline, CDR1 is LNHDA and CDR2 SQIVND (reference sequence). CDR3 coding DNA: TGTGCCAGTAGCCCCTCGGGTCGGACAGGAGACACCGGGGAGCTGTTTTTT. It is translated as CASSPSGRTGDTGELFF.

This clonotype was detected ten times or more. This sequence joins TRBV29-1 and TRBJ2-3; 12 nucleotides line up with TRBD2. The V and J ends lost 2 bases and 3 bases, in that order; junction bases with no gene match: 3. Germline V lookup: CDR1 SQVTM, CDR2 ANQGSEA. This CDR3 has 15 amino acids. The CDR3 loop reads CSVERLAGVTDTQYF. The CDR3 nucleotides read TGCAGCGTTGAAAGACTAGCGGGGGTTACAGATACGCAGTATTTT.

The rearrangement uses TRBV7-6 and TRBJ2-3; tentatively, D is TRBD2 (5 bases). In germline, CDR1 is SGHVS, CDR2 FNYEAQ. CDR3 length: 19 residues. The V end lost 0 bases, the J end lost 2 bases, and 21 bases lay between the germline ends. The DNA of the CDR3 is TGTGCCAGCAGCTTAGCAATCCGGGGTGAGCGGAGGATCACAGATACGCAGTATTTT. It yields the protein CASSLAIRGERRITDTQYF.

This clonotype showed up many times. The rearrangement joins TRBV4-3 to TRBJ2-7; 7 nucleotides match TRBD1. The CDR3 length is 15 residues. CDR1 is LGHNA and CDR2 is YSLEER in the germline V gene. V dropped 4 bases and J dropped 1; count of bases not matched to a gene: 7. CDR3 amino acids: CASSPKTGVSYEQYF. The DNA of the CDR3 is TGCGCCAGCAGCCCGAAAACAGGGGTTTCCTACGAGCAGTACTTC.

There are many counts of this clonotype. The chain has TRBV4-3 and TRBJ1-5; TRBD1 aligns across 8 bases. Unmatched junction bases numbered 4, after V lost 0 bases and J lost 0 bases. This CDR3 has 17 residues. Per the germline V gene, CDR1 is LGHNA and CDR2 is YSLEER. CDR3 residues: CASSQDPTGASNQPQHF. The CDR3, as DNA: TGCGCCAGCAGCCAAGATCCGACAGGGGCTAGCAATCAGCCCCAGCATTTT.

This clonotype came up a few times. The rearrangement uses TRBV6-5 and TRBJ2-3, with 7 bases that match TRBD1. Per germline, CDR1 MNHEY and CDR2 SVGAGI. V dropped 4 bases and J dropped 4; count of bases not matched to a gene: 8. This CDR3 is 15 amino acids long. Here the CDR3 reads CASSWTGANPDTQYF. CDR3 nucleotides: TGTGCCAGCAGTTGGACAGGCGCAAACCCAGATACGCAGTATTTT.

This clonotype was seen ten or more times. The genes are TRBV12-3 or TRBV12-4 and TRBJ2-3; a weak D match, TRBD2 (6 bases). The germline V and J ends were trimmed by 6 bases and 4 bases, with 11 bases remaining between them. This CDR3 spans 13 amino acids. CDR3 sequence (DNA): TGTGCCAGCAGGGGACTTTATGCAGATACGCAGTATTTT. It is translated as CASRGLYADTQYF.

The chain recombines TRBV6-5 with TRBJ2-5; TRBD1 agrees at 7 bases. The germline V gene has CDR1 MNHEY and CDR2 SVGAGI. CDR3 length: 14 amino acids. Trimming took 5 bases from V and 5 from J; bases not matched to a gene: 8. The CDR3 here is CASSQGTASETQYF. The CDR3 bases are TGTGCCAGCAGTCAAGGGACAGCGAGTGAGACCCAGTACTTC.